The 11 T cell receptor beta chains below all came from one sample that was sequenced in a study of cytomegalovirus exposure and HLA in healthy donors. A multiplex PCR was run with 60 Vbeta primers and 13 Jbeta primers. Libraries were prepared by immunoSEQ multiplex PCR; TCRdb keeps only in-frame clonotypes and omits some of them. Of hundreds of thousands of clones in the sample, around 90% were seen once. Sequenced: PBMCs. The origin of the receptors is a young woman in good health and CMV-seronegative.

V and J are TRBV5-1 and TRBJ2-3, with D maybe TRBD2 (5 bases). Germline CDR1 SGHRS, CDR2 YFSETQ. The CDR3 consists of 14 residues. The V and J ends lost 4 bases and 0 bases respectively, with 9 bases between them. The CDR3 spells CASSSGGSTDTQYF. The DNA for the CDR3 is TGCGCCAGCAGCAGCGGAGGAAGCACAGATACGCAGTATTTT.

The V call is TRBV5-6, the J call TRBJ1-6, with 7 bases fitting TRBD1. The V and J ends lost 1 base and 6 bases, in that order; junction bases with no gene match: 7. The length of the CDR3 is 16 residues. Per germline, CDR1 SGHDT and CDR2 YYEEEE. CDR3 protein: CASSLTTGQVNSPLHF. The DNA for the CDR3 is TGTGCCAGCAGCTTGACGACCGGACAGGTTAATTCACCCCTCCACTTT. The whole variable domain, remainder taken from reference TRBV5-6 and TRBJ1-6, is DAGVTQSPTHLIKTRGQQVTLRCSPKSGHDTVSWYQQALGQGPQFIFQYYEEEERQRGNFPDRFSGHQFPNYSSELNVNALLLGDSALYLCASSLTTGQVNSPLHFGNGTRLTVT.

The chain is built from TRBV25-1 and TRBJ2-5; 12 bases align to TRBD1. The junction had 6 bases not matched to a gene; V was cut back by 4 bases and J by 6 bases. CDR1 is MGHDK and CDR2 is SYGVNS in the germline V gene. This CDR3 has 15 residues. CDR3 nucleotide sequence: TGTGCCAGCAGTGCAGGGACAGGGGGCACGAAGACCCAGTACTTC. Protein product: CASSAGTGGTKTQYF. Filled out from reference TRBV25-1 and TRBJ2-5, the complete variable domain reads EADIYQTPRYLVIGTGKKITLECSQTMGHDKMYWYQQDPGMELHLIHYSYGVNSTEKGDLSSESTVSRIRTEHFPLTLESARPSHTSQYLCASSAGTGGTKTQYFGPGTRLLVL.

The chain recombines TRBV29-1 with TRBJ1-2; D gene ambiguous. The V end was cut by 3 bases, the J end by 4 bases, with 12 bases between. CDR1 and CDR2 (germline): SQVTM, ANQGSEA. The CDR3 loop spans 13 amino acids. The CDR3 DNA reads TGCAGCGTTGAGGGCAAAACTTCCTATGGCTACACCTTC. Translating gives CSVEGKTSYGYTF.

This rearrangement joins TRBV2 to TRBJ2-7; D unclear. Germline CDR1 and CDR2: SNHLY and FYNNEI. This CDR3 is 12 amino acids long. V was clipped by 6 bases and J by 2 bases, with 8 bases between them. The CDR3 DNA reads as TGTGCCAGCAGCCCCCTTACCTACGAGCAGTACTTC. Protein product: CASSPLTYEQYF.

V is TRBV6-1 and J is TRBJ1-2; the D gene is possibly TRBD1 (6 bases). The germline V and J ends were trimmed by 7 bases and 5 bases, with 20 bases remaining between them. CDR3 length equals 15 residues. From germline, CDR1 is MNHNS and CDR2 SASEGT. This chain's CDR3 is CASTQGVGVTYGYTF. CDR3 DNA sequence: TGTGCCAGCACACAGGGCGTAGGGGTTACTTATGGCTACACCTTC.

This chain uses TRBV12-5 with TRBJ2-1; 12 bases match TRBD1. J lost 7 bases, V lost 7 bases, and 8 bases had no gene match. This CDR3 spans 15 amino acids. The germline V gene encodes CDR1 LGHNT and CDR2 FRNRAP. CDR3 DNA sequence: TGTGCTAGTGCAGCTGGGGACAGGGGGCGGAATGAGCAGTTCTTC. It codes for CASAAGDRGRNEQFF.

The chain joins TRBV4-1 to TRBJ2-5; TRBD2 matches at 10 bases. The CDR3 is 16 amino acids. Germline CDR1 and CDR2: MGHRA and YSYEKL. Trimming removed 4 bases from V and 2 bases from J; junction bases left unmatched: 7. CDR3 loop: CASSPLSGGIQETQYF. CDR3 coding DNA: TGCGCCAGCAGCCCCCTTAGCGGGGGGATTCAAGAGACCCAGTACTTC.

This chain links TRBV10-2 with TRBJ2-2; 7 nucleotides align to TRBD1. Unmatched junction bases numbered 0, after V lost 5 bases and J lost 6 bases. The CDR3 length is 12 residues. Germline V gene sequence: CDR1 WSHSY, CDR2 SAAADI. DNA of the CDR3: TGCGCCAGCAGTACAGGGGCCGGGGAGCTGTTTTTT. It is translated as CASSTGAGELFF.

The V call is TRBV6-6, the J call TRBJ1-5; D remains unclear. The V end was cut by 2 bases, the J end by 1 base, with 6 bases between. Per germline, CDR1 MNHNY and CDR2 SVGAGI (reference sequence). The CDR3 contains 14 residues. CDR3 loop: CASSYTVSNQPQHF. For the CDR3, the DNA is TGTGCCAGCAGTTACACGGTGAGCAATCAGCCCCAGCATTTT.

The chain is built from TRBV5-1 and TRBJ2-3; 9 bases are a match to TRBD2. CDR1 and CDR2 from the germline V gene are SGHRS and YFSETQ. CDR3 length equals 16 residues. V shed 0 bases and J 2 bases; nucleotides not matched to a gene: 4. The CDR3 nucleotides are TGCGCCAGCAGCTTGGTCGGCGGGGGGGCCACAGATACGCAGTATTTT. Protein: CASSLVGGGATDTQYF. Full variable domain (missing parts from reference TRBV5-1 and TRBJ2-3): KAGVTQTPRYLIKTRGQQVTLSCSPISGHRSVSWYQQTPGQGLQFLFEYFSETQRNKGNFPGRFSGRQFSNSRSEMNVSTLELGDSALYLCASSLVGGGATDTQYFGPGTRLTVL.